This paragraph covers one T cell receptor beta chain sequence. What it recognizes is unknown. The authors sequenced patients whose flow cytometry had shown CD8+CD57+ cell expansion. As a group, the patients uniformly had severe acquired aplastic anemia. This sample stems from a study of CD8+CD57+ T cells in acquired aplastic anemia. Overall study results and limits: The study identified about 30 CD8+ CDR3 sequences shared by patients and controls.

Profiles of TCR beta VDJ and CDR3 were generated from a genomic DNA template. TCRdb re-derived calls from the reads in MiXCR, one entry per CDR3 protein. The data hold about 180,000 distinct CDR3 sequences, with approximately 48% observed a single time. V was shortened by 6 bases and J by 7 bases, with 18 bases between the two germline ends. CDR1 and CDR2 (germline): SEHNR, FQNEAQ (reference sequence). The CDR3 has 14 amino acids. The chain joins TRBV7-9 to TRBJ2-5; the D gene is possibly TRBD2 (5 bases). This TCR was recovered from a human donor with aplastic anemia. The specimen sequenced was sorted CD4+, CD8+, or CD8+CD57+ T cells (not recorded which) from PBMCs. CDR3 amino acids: CASRHVGGHATQYF. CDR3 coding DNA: TGTGCCAGCAGGCACGTCGGCGGGCATGCGACCCAGTACTTC.